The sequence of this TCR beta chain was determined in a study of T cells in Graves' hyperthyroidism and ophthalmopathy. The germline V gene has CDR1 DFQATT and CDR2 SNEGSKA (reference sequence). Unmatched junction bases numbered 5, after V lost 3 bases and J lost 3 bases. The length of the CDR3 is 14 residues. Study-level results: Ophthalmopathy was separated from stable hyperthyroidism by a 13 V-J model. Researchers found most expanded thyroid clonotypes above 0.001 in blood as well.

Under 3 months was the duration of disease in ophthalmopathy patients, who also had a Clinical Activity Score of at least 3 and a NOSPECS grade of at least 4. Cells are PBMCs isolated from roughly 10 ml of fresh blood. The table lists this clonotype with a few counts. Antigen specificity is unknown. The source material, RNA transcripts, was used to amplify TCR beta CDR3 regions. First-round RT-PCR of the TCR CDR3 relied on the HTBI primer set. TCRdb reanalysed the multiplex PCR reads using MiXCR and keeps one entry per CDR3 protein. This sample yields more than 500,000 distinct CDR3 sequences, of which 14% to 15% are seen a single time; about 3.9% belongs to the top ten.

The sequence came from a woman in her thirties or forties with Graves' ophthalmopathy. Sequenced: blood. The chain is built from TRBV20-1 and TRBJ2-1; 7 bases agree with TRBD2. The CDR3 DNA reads TGCAGTGCTAGGAGAGCGGGAAGCTACAATGAGCAGTTCTTC. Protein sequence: CSARRAGSYNEQFF.